This section outlines one T cell receptor beta chain sequence together with its context. The CDR3 totals 12 residues. Trimming shortened V by 6 bases and J by 7 bases, and 10 bases separated the two germline ends. Per the germline V gene, CDR1 is MNHNY and CDR2 is SVGAGI (reference sequence). The data belong to a study of identical twins. MiXCR, run by TCRdb on the 5' RACE reads, gives a single entry per CDR3 protein. The table records a few hundred thousand distinct CDR3 sequences, roughly a quarter of them present only once. These same data were also listed under a study on T cells expressing NK-cell markers. As that study records: It was sorted CD3+CD56+NKG2C+, CD3+CD56+NKG2C- and CD3+CD56-NKG2C+ T cells that supplied the TCR beta repertoires.

The sequence derives from a woman under 30 in good health. V is TRBV6-6 and J is TRBJ2-4, with no clear D. The source material was CD4+ T cells sorted from blood. CDR3 DNA sequence: TGTGCCAGCAGGGATAGCCGGAACATTCAGTACTTC. This codes for CASRDSRNIQYF.